Listed here are 8 T cell receptor beta chains from one sample, sequenced in a study of blood T cell repertoires in COVID-19. The table came from immunoSEQ multiplex PCR; TCRdb's copy has only in-frame clones and leaves some out. Among about 200,000 clones, nearly 90% were seen once, and the ten largest hold 0.6% to 0.8%. The sequenced sample was peripheral blood. These receptors all stem from a man in his forties or fifties with acute or convalescent COVID-19.

A remark on this clone: At one end, the junction sequence differs from germline, possibly due to a read error. This chain connects TRBV15 to TRBJ1-1; D is undetermined. CDR1 is LNHNV, CDR2 YYDKDF, per germline (reference sequence). The CDR3 runs to 13 residues. The CDR3 region has the DNA TGTGCCACCAGCAGACCCAGGAACGCTGAAGCTTTCTTT. It encodes CATSRPRNAEAFF.

The rearrangement uses TRBV28 and TRBJ1-1; no clear D gene. Germline CDR1 MDHEN, CDR2 SYDVKM. The CDR3 consists of 15 residues. V was cut by 0 bases and J by 2 bases, with 10 bases left in between. CDR3 nucleotide sequence: TGTGCCAGCAGTTTATGGTTGGGCGATAACACTGAAGCTTTCTTT. It encodes CASSLWLGDNTEAFF. Filled out from reference TRBV28 and TRBJ1-1, the complete variable domain reads DVKVTQSSRYLVKRTGEKVFLECVQDMDHENMFWYRQDPGLGLRLIYFSYDVKMKEKGDIPEGYSVSREKKERFSLILESASTNQTSMYLCASSLWLGDNTEAFFGQGTRLTVV.

The genes are TRBV29-1 and TRBJ1-2; D remains ambiguous. CDR1 is SQVTM and CDR2 is ANQGSEA in the germline V gene. Trimming took off 0 bases at V and 4 bases at J, with 18 bases between the two ends. The CDR3 runs 16 residues. In DNA form, the CDR3 reads TGCAGCGTTGAAGATTGGGAGGATCCGACACGCTATGGCTACACCTTC. Translation: CSVEDWEDPTRYGYTF. Full variable domain (outside the CDR3, taken from reference TRBV29-1 and TRBJ1-2): SAVISQKPSRDICQRGTSLTIQCQVDSQVTMMFWYRQQPGQSLTLIATANQGSEATYESGFVIDKFPISRPNLTFSTLTVSNMSPEDSSIYLCSVEDWEDPTRYGYTFGSGTRLTVV.

The chain is built from TRBV4-3 and TRBJ2-3; the match to TRBD2 covers 7 bases. This CDR3 spans 14 amino acids. V dropped 2 bases and J dropped 4; count of bases not matched to a gene: 3. CDR1 and CDR2 (germline): LGHNA, YSLEER. This CDR3 is CASSQRRGADTQYF. The CDR3 DNA reads TGCGCCAGCAGCCAACGCCGGGGGGCAGATACGCAGTATTTT.

This chain links TRBV23-1 with TRBJ1-2, with TRBD1 as a possible D gene (6 bases). TRBV23-1 is placed among ORFs of uncertain function. Between the trimmed V and J ends, which lost 0 bases and 5 bases, there was a span of 7 bases. CDR3 size: 13 residues. The CDR3 DNA follows: TGCGCCAGCAGTCAATCGAGGGGGTATGGCTACACCTTC. Amino acids: CASSQSRGYGYTF.

The chain is built from TRBV27 and TRBJ2-3; 10 bases fit TRBD2. The CDR3 is 20 amino acids. CDR1 is MNHEY, CDR2 SMNVEV, per germline (reference sequence). After removal of 0 bases from V and 5 bases from J, the junction contained 17 bases not matched to a gene. As DNA, the CDR3 is TGTGCCAGCAGTTTATCTGCCCCTAGCGGGAGAGTCGAGGGAAAAGATACGCAGTATTTT. Its translation is CASSLSAPSGRVEGKDTQYF.

The chain is built from TRBV7-3 and TRBJ2-5; 12 bases fit TRBD2. Losses at the gene ends were 5 bases for V and 5 bases for J; bases not matched to a gene: 6. This CDR3 has 15 amino acids. Germline V gene lookup returns CDR1 SGHTA and CDR2 FQGTGA. CDR3: CASSRTSGTRETQYF. The CDR3, as DNA: TGTGCCAGCAGCCGGACTAGCGGGACCCGGGAGACCCAGTACTTC.

As DNA, the CDR3 is TGTGCCTGGAGTGTATCAGTAAACACCGGGGAGCTGTTTTTT. This sequence encodes CAWSVSVNTGELFF. The chain joins TRBV30 to TRBJ2-2, with D uncertain. The CDR3 has 14 amino acids. V was cut by 0 bases and J by 2 bases, with 7 bases left in between. Germline V lookup: CDR1 GTSNPN, CDR2 SVGIG (reference sequence).